This T cell receptor (beta chain) was recorded in a study of blood T cell repertoires in COVID-19. Study as a whole: Some COVID-19 samples were acute and others convalescent; all came from the United States, Italy and Spain. From T cells, B-cell-depleted T cells, or PBMCs came the material, which was cDNA or gDNA.

V dropped 1 base and J dropped 1 base, with 17 bases sitting between them. CDR1 is SGDLS, CDR2 YYNGEE, per germline. The CDR3 covers 17 residues. Methods used by the authors: The assay estimated nucleated cells by amplifying reference gene primers. Libraries were prepared by immunoSEQ multiplex PCR; TCRdb keeps only in-frame clonotypes and omits some of them. The V and J calls and clone size were taken over from that table, and D and trimming were inferred from the DNA. The data show under 250,000 clones, about 80% seen once. This chain uses TRBV9 with TRBJ2-5; no clear D. This TCR derives from a man aged 45-65 years with active or convalescent COVID-19. The sequencing input was peripheral blood. The CDR3 loop reads CASSVTRNSRSQETQYF. The CDR3 DNA reads as TGTGCCAGCAGCGTAACCCGAAATTCTAGAAGCCAAGAGACCCAGTACTTC.